This is a list of T cell receptor beta chains from one sample in a study of HIV-infected children after antiretroviral therapy interruption. TCRdb re-called the 3' RACE reads through MiXCR, storing one row per CDR3 protein. The table shows about 15,000 distinct CDR3 sequences, with 3% to 3.5% occurring only once. This material consisted of CD45RA+ CD4+ T cells from PBMCs, taken from a donor given antiretroviral therapy, either interrupted or continuous. The origin of the receptors is a child aged 2-17 years with HIV. Each CDR3 is given with its conserved first and last residue. The order of the fields is CDR3 protein, CDR3 DNA, clone size, D gene, J gene, V gene. A D gene is named only where the DNA matches it firmly. Only part of the rows carry a size: once, few, many, or a class if the clone is expanded.

CASSSGLIAKNIQYF TGTGCCAGCAGCTCCGGACTGATAGCCAAAAACATTCAGTACTTC many NA TRBJ2-4 TRBV6-2/TRBV6-3
CAWSTGVTYEQYF TGTGCCTGGAGCACAGGCGTCACCTACGAGCAGTACTTC many NA TRBJ2-7 TRBV30
CSANSVNTEAFF TGCAGCGCCAACAGTGTGAACACTGAAGCTTTCTTT many NA TRBJ1-1 TRBV29-1
CASSIEDTQYF TGTGCCAGTAGTATCGAAGATACGCAGTATTTT many NA TRBJ2-3 TRBV19
CASSAYSGTRVRDEQFF TGTGCCAGCAGCGCCTACTCCGGGACTAGGGTGAGGGATGAGCAGTTCTTC many TRBD2 TRBJ2-1 TRBV5-6
CASSLLAGGNTDTQYF TGTGCCAGCAGCCTACTAGCGGGGGGAAACACAGATACGCAGTATTTT many TRBD2 TRBJ2-3 TRBV11-2
CASSPGGAPDTQYF TGTGCCAGCTCACCGGGGGGGGCCCCAGATACGCAGTATTTT many NA TRBJ2-3 TRBV18
CASSHEDSRLEQYF TGCGCCAGCAGCCACGAAGACTCGCGCCTCGAGCAGTACTTC many NA TRBJ2-7 TRBV4-1
CASRQGMREQYF TGTGCCAGCAGACAGGGAATGAGGGAGCAGTACTTC many NA TRBJ2-7 TRBV28
CSALTGQGTSPLHF TGCAGTGCTTTAACGGGACAGGGGACTTCACCCCTCCACTTT few TRBD1 TRBJ1-6 TRBV20-1
CASSQGGGGDEQFF TGCGCCAGCAGTCAAGGGGGGGGGGGCGATGAGCAGTTCTTC many NA TRBJ2-1 TRBV23-1
CASSFDRGSSYEQYF TGCGCCAGCAGCTTCGACAGGGGGAGCTCCTACGAGCAGTACTTC many TRBD1 TRBJ2-7 TRBV5-1
CATARFSYNEQFF TGTGCCACCGCGAGATTCTCCTACAATGAGCAGTTCTTC many NA TRBJ2-1 TRBV3-1
CASSTGTTPNEQFF TGTGCCAGCAGTACCGGGACGACCCCCAATGAGCAGTTCTTC many NA TRBJ2-1 TRBV28
CATLRGTYSTDTQYF TGTGCCACCCTCCGGGGCACCTATAGCACAGATACGCAGTATTTT many NA TRBJ2-3 TRBV12-3/TRBV12-4
CASSLVQLKNIQYF TGTGCCAGCAGCTTGGTACAGCTCAAAAACATTCAGTACTTC many NA TRBJ2-4 TRBV5-6
CASSQAGTGQETQYF TGCGCCAGCAGCCAAGCCGGGACAGGGCAAGAGACCCAGTACTTC many TRBD1 TRBJ2-5 TRBV4-1
CASSQGATATGEDTQYF TGTGCCAGCAGCCAAGGGGCTACGGCTACTGGGGAAGATACGCAGTATTTT many NA TRBJ2-3 TRBV4-2
CASSLGVLGGASSYEQYF TGTGCCAGCAGCTTGGGGGTTCTGGGGGGGGCTAGCTCCTACGAGCAGTACTTC NA NA TRBJ2-7 TRBV12-3/TRBV12-4
CASSPNFGGVVNTEAFF TGTGCCAGCTCACCGAACTTTGGTGGCGTGGTGAACACTGAAGCTTTCTTT many NA TRBJ1-1 TRBV18
CASSPANTGELFF TGTGCCAGTAGTCCAGCGAACACCGGGGAGCTGTTTTTT many NA TRBJ2-2 TRBV19
CASSGTGVNEQFF TGTGCCAGCAGCGGGACAGGGGTCAATGAGCAGTTCTTC medium-sized TRBD1 TRBJ2-1 TRBV6-1
CASSITGEDTQYF TGTGCCAGCAGTATCACAGGGGAAGACACCCAGTACTTT many TRBD1 TRBJ2-5 TRBV19
CASAPNTEAFF TGTGCTAGTGCCCCGAACACTGAAGCTTTCTTT NA NA TRBJ1-1 TRBV12-5
CASSLNSIGQGADEQYF TGTGCCAGCAGCTTAAACTCAATTGGGCAGGGGGCTGACGAGCAGTACTTC medium-sized TRBD1 TRBJ2-7 TRBV7-3
CAISYKNEQFF TGTGCCATCTCGTATAAGAATGAGCAGTTCTTC many NA TRBJ2-1 TRBV10-3